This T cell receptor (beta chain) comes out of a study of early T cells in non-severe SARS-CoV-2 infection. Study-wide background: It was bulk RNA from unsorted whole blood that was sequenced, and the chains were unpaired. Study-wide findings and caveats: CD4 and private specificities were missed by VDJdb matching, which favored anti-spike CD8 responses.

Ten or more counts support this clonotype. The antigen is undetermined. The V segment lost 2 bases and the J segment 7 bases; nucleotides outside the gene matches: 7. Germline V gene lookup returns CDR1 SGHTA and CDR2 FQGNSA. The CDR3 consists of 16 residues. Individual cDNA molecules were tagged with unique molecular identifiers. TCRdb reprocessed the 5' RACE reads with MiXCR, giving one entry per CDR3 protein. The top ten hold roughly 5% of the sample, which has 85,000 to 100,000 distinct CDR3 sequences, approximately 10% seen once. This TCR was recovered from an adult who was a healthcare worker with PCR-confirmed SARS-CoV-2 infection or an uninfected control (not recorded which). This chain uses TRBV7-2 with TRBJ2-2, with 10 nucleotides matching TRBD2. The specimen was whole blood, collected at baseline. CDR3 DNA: TGTGCCAGCAGCTTATGGGCTAGCGGGAGTGGCGGGGAGCTGTTTTTT. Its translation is CASSLWASGSGGELFF.